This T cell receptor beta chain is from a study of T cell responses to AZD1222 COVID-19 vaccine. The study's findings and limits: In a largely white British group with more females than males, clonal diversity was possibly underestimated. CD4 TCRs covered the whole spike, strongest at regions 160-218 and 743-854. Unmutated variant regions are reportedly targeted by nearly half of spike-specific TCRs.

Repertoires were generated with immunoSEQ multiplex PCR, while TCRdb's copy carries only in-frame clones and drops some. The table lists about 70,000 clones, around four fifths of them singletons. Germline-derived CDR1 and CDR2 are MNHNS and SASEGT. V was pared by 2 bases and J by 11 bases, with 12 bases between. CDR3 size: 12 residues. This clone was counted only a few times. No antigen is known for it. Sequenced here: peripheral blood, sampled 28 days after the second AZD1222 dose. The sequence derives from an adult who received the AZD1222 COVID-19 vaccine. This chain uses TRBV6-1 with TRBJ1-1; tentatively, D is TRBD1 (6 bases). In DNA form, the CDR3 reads TGTGCCAGCAGTGAAACGGGGGGGCTGGCTTTCTTT. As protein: CASSETGGLAFF.